The 18 T cell receptor beta chains listed next were all sequenced from one sample in a study of T cells after yellow fever vaccination. TCRdb reprocessed the 5' RACE reads via MiXCR and lists one record per CDR3 protein. The sample lists some 99,000 distinct CDR3 sequences; under 6.5% were seen once. Sequencing used CD8+ T cells sorted from PBMCs, obtained 10 days after the yellow fever booster vaccination. The receptors were gathered from a man between 18 and 29 years old who received the YFV17D yellow fever vaccine.

This clonotype was detected ten times or more. V usage is TRBV5-1 and J usage is TRBJ2-2, with D perhaps matching TRBD2 (5 bases). The germline V gene has CDR1 SGHRS and CDR2 YFSETQ. CDR3 length: 15 residues. The V end was cut by 5 bases, the J end by 3 bases, with 14 bases between. CDR3 amino acids: CASRAGVSDTGELFF. CDR3 nucleotide sequence: TGCGCCAGCAGGGCCGGGGTCAGCGACACCGGGGAGCTGTTTTTT. Looking up the rest from reference TRBV5-1 and TRBJ2-2 gives the full variable domain: KAGVTQTPRYLIKTRGQQVTLSCSPISGHRSVSWYQQTPGQGLQFLFEYFSETQRNKGNFPGRFSGRQFSNSRSEMNVSTLELGDSALYLCASRAGVSDTGELFFGEGSRLTVL.

Many counts were recorded for this clonotype. V gene TRBV4-1 combines with J gene TRBJ1-1, with 8 bases lining up with TRBD1. V shed 1 base and J 14 bases; nucleotides not matched to a gene: 15. The CDR3 is 15 residues long. Germline-derived CDR1 and CDR2 are MGHRA and YSYEKL. The CDR3 sequence is CASSQGQGLGIEGFF. CDR3 DNA sequence: TGCGCCAGCAGCCAAGGACAGGGGTTGGGTATAGAGGGCTTCTTT.

The sample holds a few counts of this clonotype. V is TRBV30 and J is TRBJ1-1; tentative D call: TRBD1 (5 bases). The CDR3 covers 14 residues. CDR1 GTSNPN and CDR2 SVGIG come from the germline V gene (reference sequence). V lost 0 bases and J 6 bases, leaving 14 bases between the germline ends. This chain's CDR3 is CAWSVLAGFAEAFF. CDR3 nucleotides: TGTGCCTGGAGTGTACTTGCAGGGTTCGCTGAAGCTTTCTTT.

This clonotype was found a few times. V is TRBV7-2 and J is TRBJ2-7, with D possibly being TRBD1 (6 bases). V was shortened by 5 bases and J by 0 bases, with 14 bases between the two germline ends. Germline V gene sequence: CDR1 SGHTA, CDR2 FQGNSA. The CDR3 has 15 residues. The CDR3 loop reads CASSRPGTHSYEQYF. In nucleotides, the CDR3 is TGTGCCAGCAGCCGCCCCGGGACACACTCCTACGAGCAGTACTTC.

This clonotype was detected a few times. V gene TRBV9 combines with J gene TRBJ2-1, with 8 bases identical to TRBD2. Germline V gene lookup returns CDR1 SGDLS and CDR2 YYNGEE. J lost 7 bases, V lost 1 base, and 7 bases had no gene match. The CDR3 contains 15 residues. CDR3 sequence: CASSVSGGVVNEQFF. CDR3 nucleotide sequence: TGTGCCAGCAGCGTATCCGGGGGGGTTGTGAATGAGCAGTTCTTC.

V gene TRBV4-1 combines with J gene TRBJ2-3; the D is unclear. The CDR3 covers 15 residues. V shed 4 bases and J shed 0 bases, with 11 bases lying between them. Per germline, CDR1 MGHRA and CDR2 YSYEKL. CDR3 bases: TGCGCCAGCAGCCTAAAGCACCCCAGCACAGATACGCAGTATTTT. Its protein is CASSLKHPSTDTQYF.

V usage is TRBV29-1 and J usage is TRBJ2-5, with D possibly TRBD2 on 6 matching bases. V lost 1 base, J lost 0 bases, and 9 bases lay in between. This CDR3 has 14 residues. Germline CDR1 SQVTM, CDR2 ANQGSEA. DNA of the CDR3: TGCAGCGTTGAAGTCCGGGGGTACCAAGAGACCCAGTACTTC. Encoded protein: CSVEVRGYQETQYF.

This clonotype appeared many times. The genes are TRBV7-6 and TRBJ2-1; the D gene is possibly TRBD2 (6 bases). The V and J ends lost 1 base and 12 bases respectively, with 19 bases between them. Germline V gene sequence: CDR1 SGHVS, CDR2 FNYEAQ. The CDR3 length is 15 residues. In DNA form, the CDR3 reads TGTGCCAGCAGCTTAGAAAGAGGAGGGCTTGACCGGCAGTTCTTC. This gives the protein CASSLERGGLDRQFF.

This clonotype was seen more than once but under ten times. The chain has TRBV4-1 and TRBJ2-2, with TRBD1 as a possible D gene (6 bases). V was shortened by 10 bases and J by 6 bases, with 9 bases between the two germline ends. The CDR3 is 11 residues long. Germline assignment: CDR1 MGHRA and CDR2 YSYEKL. In DNA, the CDR3 is TGCGCCACCAGGGGTCCCGGGGAGCTGTTTTTT. It yields the protein CATRGPGELFF.

This clonotype was counted only a few times. The chain combines TRBV7-9 with TRBJ2-7; 9 bases line up with TRBD1. Losses at the gene ends were 5 bases for V and 9 bases for J; bases not matched to a gene: 5. Germline CDR1 reads SEHNR; CDR2 reads FQNEAQ (reference sequence). CDR3 length: 12 amino acids. The CDR3 reads CASSRGQGGQYV. The CDR3 nucleotides read TGTGCCAGCAGCCGGGGACAGGGCGGGCAGTACGTC.

As DNA, the CDR3 is TGTGCCAGCAGTTACGGGGGCGGATCTGGAAACACCATATATTTT. Residues: CASSYGGGSGNTIYF. This chain uses TRBV6-5 with TRBJ1-3; a weak D match, TRBD1 (6 bases). V dropped 2 bases and J dropped 1 base, with 9 bases sitting between them. From germline, CDR1 is MNHEY and CDR2 SVGAGI. The CDR3 runs 15 residues.

The sample holds a few counts of this clonotype. In DNA, the CDR3 is TGTGCCAGCAGCTCAACGGGCAACGAGCAGTACTTC. Its translation is CASSSTGNEQYF. The chain has TRBV27 and TRBJ2-7, with D unclear. CDR3 size: 12 residues. Trimming removed 6 bases from V and 5 bases from J, with 11 bases in between. Looked up from germline, CDR1 is MNHEY and CDR2 is SMNVEV (reference sequence).

This clonotype showed up many times. The rearrangement uses TRBV4-2 and TRBJ2-1; 10 positions agree with TRBD2. The CDR3 is 17 amino acids. The germline gives CDR1 LGHNA, CDR2 YNFKEQ. With 0 bases clipped from V and 8 bases from J, the junction kept 10 bases outside the gene matches. CDR3 loop: CASSQDPQRGGLYEQFF. CDR3 DNA: TGTGCCAGCAGCCAAGACCCCCAGCGGGGGGGCTTATATGAGCAGTTCTTC.

This clonotype was detected only a few times. This sequence joins TRBV6-2 or TRBV6-3 and TRBJ2-2, with no clear D. This CDR3 contains 17 residues. The germline V gene encodes CDR1 MNHEY and CDR2 SVGEGT. The germline V and J ends were trimmed by 2 bases and 3 bases, with 16 bases remaining between them. The CDR3 nucleotides read TGTGCCAGCAGTTACCCGACCGAGTCATCCGACACCGGGGAGCTGTTTTTT. Amino acids: CASSYPTESSDTGELFF.

The chain joins TRBV7-6 to TRBJ1-2, with TRBD1 identical over 9 bases. V lost 5 bases, J lost 8 bases, and 12 bases stayed unmatched. Germline V lookup: CDR1 SGHVS, CDR2 FNYEAQ. The CDR3 sequence is 15 residues long. As DNA, the CDR3 is TGTGCCAGCAGCCCCCGACAGGGGGATACATACGGCTACACCTTC. As protein: CASSPRQGDTYGYTF.

The chain has TRBV28 and TRBJ2-3; perhaps TRBD2 as D (5 bases). The CDR3 extends over 15 amino acids. Trimming removed 5 bases at V and 0 bases at J, with 12 bases between. CDR1 MDHEN and CDR2 SYDVKM come from the germline V gene. DNA for the CDR3: TGTGCCAGCAGTCCAGCGGTTACTAGCACAGATACGCAGTATTTT. It yields the protein CASSPAVTSTDTQYF.

This clonotype showed up many times. This sequence joins TRBV4-2 and TRBJ1-1; D is undetermined. The CDR3 runs to 14 residues. Germline V gene sequence: CDR1 LGHNA, CDR2 YNFKEQ. Deletions cut 3 bases from V and 6 bases from J, with 14 bases between. DNA of the CDR3: TGTGCCAGCAGCCATTCGACCGGGCCCTCTGAAGCTTTCTTT. Residues: CASSHSTGPSEAFF.

The table lists this clonotype with many counts. This chain joins TRBV4-2 and TRBJ2-3, with 12 bases fitting TRBD2. This CDR3 region has 16 residues. Germline-derived CDR1 and CDR2 are LGHNA and YNFKEQ. V was pared by 3 bases and J by 3 bases, with 4 bases of the junction left unmatched. The CDR3 bases are TGTGCCAGCAGCCAGAGACTAGCGGGGGTAACAGATACGCAGTATTTT. Its protein product is CASSQRLAGVTDTQYF.